Below, 16 T cell receptor beta chains from the same sample are listed, as sequenced in a study of identical twins. A single record per CDR3 protein comes from TCRdb applying MiXCR to the 5' RACE reads. This repertoire shows around 690,000 distinct CDR3 sequences, around 20% found once; its top ten account for 4% to 4.5%. These data are also associated with another study on T cells expressing NK-cell markers.

Sequences were obtained from PBMCs. The receptors stem from a woman under 30 in good health.

This clonotype was observed a few times. The CDR3 DNA sequence: TGTGCCAGCTCCGCTGTGCGGGTATCCACAGATACGCAGTATTTT. This codes for CASSAVRVSTDTQYF. The chain joins TRBV18 to TRBJ2-3; tentatively, D is TRBD2 (5 bases). The CDR3 runs 15 residues. Trimming pared 6 bases from V and 2 bases from J, leaving 15 bases between. Germline V gene data show CDR1 as KGHSH and CDR2 as LQKENI. Together with reference TRBV18 and TRBJ2-3, the CDR3 gives the full variable domain: NAGVMQNPRHLVRRRGQEARLRCSPMKGHSHVYWYRQLPEEGLKFMVYLQKENIIDESGMPKERFSAEFPKEGPSILRIQQVVRGDSAAYFCASSAVRVSTDTQYFGPGTRLTVL.

The chain is built from TRBV11-1 and TRBJ2-1, with 12 nucleotides matching TRBD2. The CDR3 totals 20 residues. The V gene end was trimmed by 5 bases and the J gene end by 4 bases; junction bases not matched to a gene: 18. Germline CDR1 reads SGHAT; CDR2 reads FQDESV (reference sequence). The CDR3 spells CASSPSLGATSGGKYNEQFF. The DNA for the CDR3 is TGTGCCAGCAGCCCCTCCCTGGGGGCGACTAGCGGGGGAAAGTACAATGAGCAGTTCTTC.

The chain couples TRBV12-3 or TRBV12-4 to TRBJ2-7; 8 nucleotides line up with TRBD1. The CDR3 length is 15 residues. V lost 8 bases, J lost 1 base, and 10 bases stayed unmatched. CDR3 nucleotide sequence: TGTGCCAGCGCCTGGTGGGACAGGCGATCCTACGAGCAGTACTTC. Translation gives CASAWWDRRSYEQYF.

This clonotype was seen more than once but under ten times. This sequence joins TRBV12-3 or TRBV12-4 and TRBJ2-1, with 10 bases lining up with TRBD2. This CDR3 comprises 17 residues. J was trimmed by 6 bases and V by 8 bases; bases with no gene match: 16. CDR3 DNA: TGTGCCAGCTACGAGCGGGGGGGCCTTGTCCCTTCCAATGAGCAGTTCTTC. This codes for CASYERGGLVPSNEQFF.

This clonotype has ten or more counts. The V call is TRBV2, the J call TRBJ1-1; D is unclear. This CDR3 has 12 residues. Germline V CDR1 and CDR2: SNHLY, FYNNEI. The V gene lost 7 bases and the J gene lost 10 bases, with 16 bases spanning the gap. DNA of the CDR3: TGTGCCAGCACCACTTTTTTCGGGGTAGCTTTCTTT. Translating gives CASTTFFGVAFF.

The chain joins TRBV20-1 to TRBJ2-1, with D perhaps matching TRBD2 (5 bases). The CDR3 runs 12 residues. Trimming shortened V by 6 bases and J by 7 bases, and 13 bases separated the two germline ends. CDR1 is DFQATT, CDR2 SNEGSKA, per germline (reference sequence). CDR3 DNA: TGCAGTGCAGTTCGAAGCGGTAATGAGCAGTTCTTC. It yields the protein CSAVRSGNEQFF.

The CDR3 loop reads CASSEKAGRGNTIYF. CDR3 nucleotides: TGTGCCAGCAGTGAAAAAGCAGGGAGAGGAAACACCATATATTTT. This chain joins TRBV6-1 and TRBJ1-3, with D possibly matching TRBD1 (5 bases). The CDR3 is 15 residues long. V was shortened by 2 bases and J by 4 bases, with 12 bases between the two germline ends. Germline CDR1 and CDR2: MNHNS and SASEGT.

The rearrangement joins TRBV12-3 or TRBV12-4 to TRBJ1-1, with D possibly being TRBD1 (6 bases). The CDR3 has 13 amino acids. V was trimmed by 7 bases and J by 6 bases, leaving 15 bases between them. The CDR3 DNA follows: TGTGCCAGCAAGGTACAGGGCGGGGCTGAAGCTTTCTTT. It codes for CASKVQGGAEAFF.

The chain links TRBV7-9 to TRBJ2-7, with D tentatively TRBD2 (7 bases). The CDR3 loop spans 15 amino acids. Trimming left V 3 bases short and J 2 bases short, with 14 bases between. In germline, CDR1 is SEHNR, CDR2 FQNEAQ (reference sequence). The CDR3 spells CASSFGRTVTYEQYF. The CDR3 region has the DNA TGTGCCAGCAGCTTCGGGAGGACAGTAACCTACGAGCAGTACTTC.

J is TRBJ1-1 and V is TRBV5-6; the D is unclear. The V gene lost 3 bases and the J gene lost 3 bases, with 9 bases spanning the gap. The CDR3 extends over 13 amino acids. Germline lookup yields CDR1 SGHDT and CDR2 YYEEEE. The CDR3 loop reads CASSWGYDTEAFF. The DNA for the CDR3 is TGTGCCAGCAGCTGGGGTTACGACACTGAAGCTTTCTTT.

The V and J genes are TRBV5-1 and TRBJ2-3, with 10 positions matching TRBD2. Germline-derived CDR1 and CDR2 are SGHRS and YFSETQ. V was clipped by 5 bases and J by 4 bases; unmatched bases: 7. The CDR3 contains 15 residues. The CDR3 loop reads CASRPLAGLADTQYF. The DNA for the CDR3 is TGCGCCAGCAGGCCACTAGCGGGGTTAGCAGATACGCAGTATTTT.

This chain uses TRBV7-8 with TRBJ1-2; 9 bases align to TRBD1. The CDR3 is made up of 15 amino acids. Germline V gene data show CDR1 as SGHVS and CDR2 as FQNEAQ. V gave up 5 bases and J gave up 0 bases; unmatched junction bases: 4. The CDR3 protein is CASSGWDRANYGYTF. The DNA of the CDR3 is TGTGCCAGCAGCGGTTGGGACAGGGCTAACTATGGCTACACCTTC.

This chain links TRBV15 with TRBJ2-5; D is unresolved. Germline V gene lookup returns CDR1 LNHNV and CDR2 YYDKDF (reference sequence). The CDR3 length is 14 residues. The V end lost 6 bases, the J end lost 2 bases, and 13 bases lay between the germline ends. The CDR3 DNA follows: TGTGCCACCAGAGACTTGGACGGACAAGAGACCCAGTACTTC. This sequence encodes CATRDLDGQETQYF.

This clonotype was found many times. V and J are TRBV12-3 or TRBV12-4 and TRBJ2-1; TRBD2 is a possible D gene (6 bases). V dropped 6 bases and J dropped 8 bases, with 14 bases sitting between them. The CDR3 runs to 13 residues. The CDR3: CASRPLAIDEQFF. As DNA, the CDR3 is TGTGCCAGCAGACCACTAGCAATCGATGAGCAGTTCTTC.

The V and J genes are TRBV2 and TRBJ2-6; weak D call: TRBD2 (5 bases). CDR1 and CDR2 from the germline V gene are SNHLY and FYNNEI. The CDR3 sequence is 13 residues long. V shed 9 bases and J shed 3 bases, with 9 bases lying between them. Here the CDR3 reads CASRESGANVLTF. DNA of the CDR3: TGTGCCAGTAGGGAGAGTGGGGCCAACGTCCTGACTTTC.

This clonotype was counted between two and nine times. The chain employs TRBV2 and TRBJ2-3, with D possibly being TRBD2 (6 bases). The germline V and J ends were trimmed by 4 bases and 0 bases, with 11 bases remaining between them. The CDR3 totals 15 residues. The germline gives CDR1 SNHLY, CDR2 FYNNEI. DNA for the CDR3: TGTGCCAGCAGTGCCGACGGGACTAGCACAGATACGCAGTATTTT. Its protein product is CASSADGTSTDTQYF.